This T cell receptor beta chain was recovered during a study of T cell repertoires in cytomegalovirus infection (dated by TCRdb to the late 2010s). Context from the whole study: The peptide stimulations were aimed at well-studied HLA-B-restricted epitopes as well as recently identified HLA-C-restricted CMV epitopes, whose presentation resists viral immunomodulation. Because public TCR beta signatures pointed to carriage of CMV infection together with the matching HLA type, the HLA type of each donor mattered for the analysis.

What this sample's treatment or condition label stands for: in vitro stimulation with specific CMV peptide epitopes to enrich CMV-specific T cells. This clonotype was counted between two and nine times. The target of this receptor is not known. It has no much larger one-base neighbor in the sample; base qualities were not kept. From a lookup of the germline V gene, CDR1 and CDR2 are MNHNS and SASEGT. Measured from the cysteine to the phenylalanine, the CDR3 is 17 residues long. CDR3 DNA only is kept here, 51 bases in frame from base 1. The V and J ends are trimmed by 6 bases and 4 bases, leaving 19 bases between them. The full study reports these points: The ex vivo response was dominated by HLA-C-restricted CMV-specific TCR beta clonotypes, and the single most frequent clonotype in two of eight donors was supplied by these HLA-C-restricted clonotypes. In both this cohort and an independent cohort of some 380 donors, the cumulative frequency of public TCR beta family members distinguished carriers of CMV infection plus the relevant HLA type.

TCRdb names Illumina HiSeq 1500 as the instrument used. TCRdb trimmed the raw reads at Q25, called clones with MiXCR and kept productive beta chains. One record per CDR3 amino acid sequence lists the most common genes and DNA. The sample contains around 430,000 distinct CDR3 sequences, about 42% of them found a single time. Around 45% of the sample is in the top ten clones. The chain employs TRBV6-1 and TRBJ1-6, with TRBD1 tentatively as D gene (5 bases match). The receptor's source is a human donor in good health (CMV status not recorded). Some clones in this sample may be carry-over from other donors' samples. Sequencing was performed on cultured PBMCs, taken from culture after CMV antigen stimulation. The nucleotide sequence reads TGTGCCAGCAGAGTCCTCAGGGCGCCCTTATATAATTCACCCCTCCACTTT. Translated, this is CASRVLRAPLYNSPLHF.